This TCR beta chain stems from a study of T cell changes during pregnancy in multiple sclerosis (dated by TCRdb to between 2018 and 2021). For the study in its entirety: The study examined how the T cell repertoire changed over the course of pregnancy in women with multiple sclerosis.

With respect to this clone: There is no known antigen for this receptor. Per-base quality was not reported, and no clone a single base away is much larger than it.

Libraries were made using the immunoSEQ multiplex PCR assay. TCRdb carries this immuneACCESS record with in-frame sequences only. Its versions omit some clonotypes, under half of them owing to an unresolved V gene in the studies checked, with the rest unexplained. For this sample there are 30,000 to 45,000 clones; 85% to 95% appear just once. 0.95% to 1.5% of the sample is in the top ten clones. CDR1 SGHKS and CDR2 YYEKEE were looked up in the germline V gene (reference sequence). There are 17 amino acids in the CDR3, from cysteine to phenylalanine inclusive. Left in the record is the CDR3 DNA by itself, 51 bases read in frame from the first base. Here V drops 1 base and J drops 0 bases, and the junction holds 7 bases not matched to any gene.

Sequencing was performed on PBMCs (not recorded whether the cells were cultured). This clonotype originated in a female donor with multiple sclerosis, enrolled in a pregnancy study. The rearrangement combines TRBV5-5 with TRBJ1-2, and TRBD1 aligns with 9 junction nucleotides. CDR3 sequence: CASSLRGQGPTNYGYTF. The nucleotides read TGTGCCAGCAGCTTGAGGGGACAGGGTCCGACTAACTATGGCTACACCTTC.